The TCR beta chain described here comes from a study of Graves' ophthalmopathy and Graves' hyperthyroidism. Findings and caveats of the study: A classifier, a 13-signature model, separated ophthalmopathy from stable hyperthyroidism with roughly 86% sensitivity and about 81% specificity.

RNA transcripts served as template for amplifying TCR beta CDR3 sequences. Second-round multiplex PCR came after first-round RT-PCR with HTBI primers. MiXCR was run by TCRdb on the multiplex PCR reads, yielding one entry per CDR3 protein. The sample contains some 240,000 distinct CDR3 sequences, around 42% of which appear only once. Points on this clonotype: Its antigen is as yet unknown.

Germline values: CDR1 WSHSY, CDR2 SAAADI. The germline V and J ends were trimmed by 1 base and 5 bases, with 18 bases remaining between them. This CDR3 contains 16 residues. This chain connects TRBV10-2 to TRBJ2-7, with D possibly called TRBD1 or TRBD2 (5 bases each). This TCR was recovered from an adult man with Graves' ophthalmopathy. Material: peripheral blood. CDR3 in amino acids: CASSEWIVKGTHEQYF. The CDR3, as DNA: TGCGCCAGCAGTGAGTGGATCGTAAAGGGGACGCACGAGCAGTACTTC.